This T cell receptor beta chain emerged from a study of T cells of healthy individuals. This clonotype was seen ten or more times. One entry per CDR3 protein results from TCRdb running MiXCR on the 5' RACE reads. The sample includes just over 40,000 distinct CDR3 sequences, 4% to 5.5% seen only once; the top ten take about 10%. The germline gives CDR1 SGHKS, CDR2 YYEKEE (reference sequence). Trimming pared 4 bases from V and 1 base from J, leaving 15 bases between. The CDR3 has 15 amino acids. This receptor was taken from a human donor in good health. This sequence joins TRBV5-5 and TRBJ2-7; D is undetermined. The CDR3 nucleotides read TGTGCCAGCAGCCCAGGTTGGATGGGATCCTACGAGCAGTACTTC. Its protein is CASSPGWMGSYEQYF.